Listed below are T cell receptor beta chains from one sample, sequenced in a study of neurological immune-mediated disorders. MiXCR, applied by TCRdb to the 5' RACE reads, yields one record per CDR3 protein. The repertoire holds 30,000 to 45,000 distinct CDR3 sequences, with about a tenth as singletons. Sequencing input: PBMCs. The receptors come from a young woman with HTLV-1-associated myelopathy (HAM/TSP). The CDR3 runs from the conserved cysteine through the conserved F or W. The order of the fields is J gene, V gene, D gene, clone size, CDR3 protein, CDR3 DNA. D genes are given only for firm matches. Clone size, where shown, is once, few, many, or a class for clones that have expanded.

>TRBJ2-1|TRBV4-2|TRBD2|NA
CASSQSFGLGLAGNEQFF
TGTGCCAGCAGCCAAAGTTTCGGGCTTGGACTAGCGGGGAATGAGCAGTTCTTC
>TRBJ2-7|TRBV20-1|TRBD1|medium-sized
CSARLPGGRSYEQYF
TGCAGTGCTAGACTCCCAGGGGGTCGGTCCTACGAGCAGTACTTC
>TRBJ2-2|TRBV20-1|NA|many
CSARERGTTGELFF
TGCAGTGCTAGAGAGAGGGGTACCACCGGGGAGCTGTTTTTT
>TRBJ2-3|TRBV7-2|TRBD2|few
CASSLVTSGGAGDTQYF
TGTGCCAGCAGCTTAGTAACTAGCGGGGGGGCCGGAGATACGCAGTATTTT
>TRBJ1-1|TRBV20-1|NA|many
CSASGVPRDF
TGCAGTGCTTCTGGGGTACCCCGGGACTTT
>TRBJ1-4|TRBV20-1|TRBD1|many
CSNVGQGGKLFF
TGCAGCAACGTAGGACAGGGGGGGAAACTGTTTTTT
>TRBJ2-1|TRBV20-1|TRBD1|many
CSASEGANNEQFF
TGCAGTGCTAGTGAGGGGGCAAACAATGAGCAGTTCTTC
>TRBJ2-3|TRBV12-3/TRBV12-4|NA|many
CASSPITDTQYF
TGTGCCAGCAGCCCAATCACAGATACGCAGTATTTT
>TRBJ1-6|TRBV5-1|NA|many
CASSLELNSPLHF
TGCGCCAGCAGCCTAGAGTTAAATTCACCCCTCCACTTT
>TRBJ2-1|TRBV6-1|TRBD1|many
CASSKRTTGTGSEQFF
TGTGCCAGCAGTAAGCGGACTACCGGGACAGGGAGTGAGCAGTTCTTC
>TRBJ1-2|TRBV29-1|NA|many
CSVEAGPYTF
TGCAGCGTTGAAGCAGGGCCCTACACCTTC
>TRBJ2-1|TRBV12-3/TRBV12-4|TRBD2|many
CASSQTSGGPGEQFF
TGTGCCAGCAGTCAGACTAGCGGGGGGCCCGGTGAGCAGTTCTTC
>TRBJ2-7|TRBV20-1|NA|many
CSARDALGGTQYEQYF
TGCAGTGCTAGAGATGCGTTGGGCGGGACACAATACGAGCAGTACTTC
>TRBJ2-5|TRBV7-9|NA|many
CASSSGVPGGTQETQYF
TGTGCCAGCAGCTCAGGGGTACCAGGGGGGACCCAAGAGACCCAGTACTTC
>TRBJ2-1|TRBV20-1|TRBD2|many
CSAKTSVGYNEQFF
TGCAGTGCTAAGACTAGCGTGGGCTACAATGAGCAGTTCTTC
>TRBJ2-7|TRBV20-1|NA|many
CSARDSEKVGYEQYF
TGCAGTGCTAGAGATTCAGAGAAGGTGGGCTACGAGCAGTACTTC
>TRBJ2-4|TRBV5-1|TRBD2|many
CASSTRTSGGDAEAKNIQYF
TGCGCCAGCAGCACCCGGACTAGCGGGGGGGATGCGGAAGCCAAAAACATTCAGTACTTC
>TRBJ1-2|TRBV20-1|TRBD1|many
CSVPDRANYGYTF
TGCAGTGTCCCAGACAGGGCAAACTATGGCTACACCTTC
>TRBJ1-2|TRBV5-4|TRBD1|NA
CASRFTGGDYGYTF
TGTGCCAGCAGATTCACAGGGGGCGATTATGGCTACACCTTC
>TRBJ2-6|TRBV19|NA|many
CASRPVSGANVLTF
TGTGCCAGTAGGCCAGTCTCTGGGGCCAACGTCCTGACTTTC
>TRBJ2-2|TRBV6-6|NA|many
CASSYPGTGELFF
TGTGCCAGCAGTTACCCGGGCACCGGGGAGCTGTTTTTT
>TRBJ1-6|TRBV15|NA|many
CATKGGYNSPLHF
TGTGCCACCAAAGGGGGTTACAATTCACCCCTCCACTTT
>TRBJ1-1|TRBV20-1|TRBD1|many
CSARLTGTGTLLDEAFF
TGCAGTGCTAGACTCACCGGGACAGGGACTCTTTTGGATGAAGCTTTCTTT
>TRBJ2-7|TRBV27|NA|many
CASSLLEGSGEQYF
TGTGCCAGCAGTTTATTGGAGGGCTCGGGCGAGCAGTACTTC
>TRBJ2-2|TRBV20-1|TRBD2|many
CSASSGGGSTGELFF
TGCAGTGCTAGTTCGGGCGGGGGGTCCACCGGGGAGCTGTTTTTT
>TRBJ2-3|TRBV20-1|TRBD2|many
CSAGLAGGSTDTQYF
TGCAGTGCGGGACTAGCGGGGGGGAGCACAGATACGCAGTATTTT
>TRBJ1-2|TRBV20-1|NA|few
CSARVGGTYGYTF
TGCAGTGCTAGGGTGGGGGGAACATATGGCTACACCTTC
>TRBJ1-1|TRBV5-1|NA|many
CASSFGWTVGTEAFF
TGCGCCAGCAGCTTCGGGTGGACAGTTGGGACTGAAGCTTTCTTT
>TRBJ2-2|TRBV5-6|NA|many
CASSFIEDTGELFF
TGTGCCAGCAGCTTCATCGAGGACACCGGGGAGCTGTTTTTT
>TRBJ1-2|TRBV5-4|NA|many
CASRPSGGTYGYTF
TGTGCCAGCAGACCTTCTGGAGGAACCTATGGCTACACCTTC
>TRBJ2-1|TRBV15|NA|many
CATSTSLSRDYNEQFF
TGTGCCACCAGCACCTCTCTCAGCAGGGACTACAATGAGCAGTTCTTC